This T cell receptor beta chain is drawn from a study of shared clonotypes between healthy human individuals. General study results and limits: Rarefaction gave evidence that sorted-subset sequencing remained incomplete despite large depth. Only blood underwent sampling, and tissue repertoires likely differ. Lower generation probabilities were found for non-shared clonotypes than for those shared by all four donors.

Positive CCR7 selection of CD45RO-negative cells yielded the naive CD8 cells, and terminally differentiated effector memory CD45RA+ cells were excluded. Donors had no recently reported acute infections or vaccinations and were HIV-negative. Sequencing was performed with immunoSEQ multiplex PCR; in TCRdb, only in-frame clones are kept and a portion is missing. This table has millions of clones, about 95% appearing once. The CDR3 length is 13 residues. Trimming took 11 bases from V and 7 from J, leaving 15 bases between them. From germline, CDR1 is LNHDA and CDR2 SQIVND (reference sequence). As concerns this clone: As yet, its antigen is unknown.

This receptor was obtained from a man younger than 35 in good health. The chain uses TRBV19 and TRBJ1-6; TRBD1 is a possible D gene (5 bases). The sequenced material came from naive CD8+ T cells sorted from blood. The CDR3 reads CAARAGGNSPLHF. DNA for the CDR3: TGTGCCGCCAGGGCCGGAGGCAATTCACCCCTCCACTTT. The whole variable domain, filled in from reference TRBV19 and TRBJ1-6, reads DGGITQSPKYLFRKEGQNVTLSCEQNLNHDAMYWYRQDPGQGLRLIYYSQIVNDFQKGDIAEGYSVSREKKESFPLTVTSAQKNPTAFYLCAARAGGNSPLHFGNGTRLTVT.